This TCR beta chain stems from a study of T-cell reconstitution after alpha-beta-depleted transplantation in children. For TCRbeta, the library was prepared with unique molecular identifiers. From the PCR reads, TCRdb called clonotypes with MiXCR, one entry per CDR3 protein. Of some 390,000 distinct CDR3 sequences in the sample, 20% were seen once. At least ten counts were recorded for this clonotype. The sample in question was PBMCs from the stem cell graft donor, obtained from the stem cell graft. This receptor was taken from a human donor who donated a stem cell graft to a child with acute myeloid leukemia.

The CDR3 region is CSVSSSREAFF. CDR3 sequence (DNA): TGCAGCGTTTCTTCGAGCAGGGAAGCTTTCTTT. The chain links TRBV29-1 to TRBJ1-1, with D unresolved. The CDR3 is 11 residues long. V gave up 5 bases and J gave up 8 bases, with 12 bases separating them. The V gene's germline CDR1 is SQVTM and CDR2 ANQGSEA.